Listed below are T cell receptor beta chains from one sample, sequenced in a study of shared clonotypes between healthy human individuals. TCRdb's copy holds only in-frame clones and misses some; the assay was immunoSEQ multiplex PCR. In the table there are approximately 2,000,000 clones, around 93% of which are singletons. The sequenced sample consisted of naive CD8+ T cells from PBMCs. These receptors came from a man aged 18 to 35 in good health. Some clones in this sample may be carry-over from other donors' samples. Both conserved end residues are part of each CDR3. A D gene is named only where the DNA matches it firmly. Expanded clones are given a class, and other clones once, few, many or no size at all.

>NA|TRBV9|TRBJ2-3|16|TRBD2
TGTGCCAGCAGCGTAAGCGGGAGCTCGGGGGGAGATACGCAGTATTTT
CASSVSGSSGGDTQYF
>NA|TRBV18|TRBJ1-2|13|NA
TGTGCCAGCTCACTGACGGATAACGATGGCTACACCTTC
CASSLTDNDGYTF
>NA|TRBV27|TRBJ2-2|17|TRBD2
TGTGCCAGCAGTTTATCGTGGGGACTAGCGGCCACCGGGGAGCTGTTTTTT
CASSLSWGLAATGELFF
>NA|TRBV11-2|TRBJ1-2|14|TRBD1
TGTGCCAGCAGCCCAGGGGGCGGAACCTATGGCTACACCTTC
CASSPGGGTYGYTF
>NA|TRBV5-6|TRBJ1-2|14|NA
TGTGCCAGCAGGGGGAGGGGAGTACTCTATGGCTACACCTTC
CASRGRGVLYGYTF
>NA|TRBV6-1|TRBJ2-2|15|NA
TGTGCCAGCAGTGAACCAAACGGGGACACCGGGGAGCTGTTTTTT
CASSEPNGDTGELFF
>once|TRBV19|TRBJ1-1|14|NA
TGTGCCAGTAGTATAGAGGCGGGGTCCACTGAAGCTTTCTTT
CASSIEAGSTEAFF
>NA|TRBV7-9|TRBJ2-2|16|NA
TGTGCCAGCAGGCTCACACGGGGCCTGAACACCGGGGAGCTGTTTTTT
CASRLTRGLNTGELFF
>NA|TRBV4-2|TRBJ1-1|14|TRBD1
TGTGCCAGCAGCCACGCCGGGACAGACACTGAAGCTTTCTTT
CASSHAGTDTEAFF
>NA|TRBV2|TRBJ1-2|13|NA
TGTGCCAGCAGTGGGCTCAGCGTCTATGGCTACACCTTC
CASSGLSVYGYTF
>NA|TRBV13|TRBJ1-2|14|TRBD1
TGTGCCAGCAATCCCGGACAGGAGAACTATGGCTACACCTTC
CASNPGQENYGYTF
>NA|TRBV27|TRBJ2-3|18|NA
TGTGCCAGCAGTTCATACCTTCAGGGAACCCGGCTCACAGATACGCAGTATTTT
CASSSYLQGTRLTDTQYF
>NA|TRBV7-6|TRBJ2-7|14|NA
TGTGCCAGCAGCTTAGTGAGGGAATCGTACGAGCAGTACTTC
CASSLVRESYEQYF
>NA|TRBV4-1|TRBJ1-5|15|NA
TGCGCCAGCAGCCAAGTTTACGGTAGCAATCAGCCCCAGCATTTT
CASSQVYGSNQPQHF
>NA|TRBV2|TRBJ1-6|16|NA
TGTGCCAGCAGTGAATCCTCCTGGGGTAGAAGTTCAGCCCTCCACTTT
CASSESSWGRSSALHF
>NA|TRBV5-4|TRBJ2-1|15|TRBD2
TGTGCCAGCAGCAAAGGACTAGCGGGAGTGAATGAGCAGTTCTTC
CASSKGLAGVNEQFF
>NA|TRBV2|TRBJ2-7|18|NA
TGTGCCAGCAGTGAAGCGCTTCAAGTACAGGGCATCTCCTACGAGCAGTACTTC
CASSEALQVQGISYEQYF
>once|TRBV7-2|TRBJ2-7|13|NA
TGTGCCAGCAGCTTAGCGCTTATTAACGAGCAGTACTTC
CASSLALINEQYF
>NA|TRBV15|TRBJ1-1|13|NA
TGTGCCACCAGCAGAGATATGAGCACTGAAGCTTTCTTT
CATSRDMSTEAFF